This TCR beta chain was recovered during a study of blood T cell repertoires in COVID-19. On the study more broadly: PBMCs, B-cell-depleted T cells, or T cells were the source of the cDNA or gDNA that made up the material.

Data came from immunoSEQ multiplex PCR; TCRdb stores just in-frame clones and leaves some out. Here the sample spans about 71,000 clones, 85% being singletons. Germline V gene lookup returns CDR1 SGHAT and CDR2 FQNNGV. This CDR3 contains 16 residues. J gave up 2 bases and V 1 base, and 7 bases lay outside the gene matches. This TCR came from a man older than 75 with acute or convalescent COVID-19. Sequences were obtained from peripheral blood. The rearrangement joins TRBV11-2 to TRBJ2-5; TRBD1 agrees at 7 bases. CDR3 amino acids: CASSLGVRGIQETQYF. As DNA, the CDR3 is TGTGCCAGCAGCTTAGGGGTCAGGGGGATACAAGAGACCCAGTACTTC.